The TCR beta chain described here comes from a study of T cells in Graves' hyperthyroidism and ophthalmopathy. Amplified regions were TCR beta CDR3 sequences from RNA transcripts. An initial round of RT-PCR targeting the TCR CDR3 relied on the HTBI primer set. MiXCR, applied by TCRdb to the multiplex PCR reads, yields one record per CDR3 protein. Here the sample spans nearly 600,000 distinct CDR3 sequences, approximately 13% being singletons. The CDR3 covers 14 residues. Germline V gene sequence: CDR1 GTSNPN, CDR2 SVGIG (reference sequence). V lost 4 bases and J 0 bases, leaving 9 bases between the germline ends. This clonotype was observed a handful of times.

Sequencing was carried out using blood. The chain links TRBV30 to TRBJ2-2; D is ambiguous. The receptor was derived from a woman between 25 and 40 years old with Graves' hyperthyroidism that later progressed to Graves' ophthalmopathy. CDR3 protein: CAWTPGSNTGELFF. CDR3 coding DNA: TGTGCCTGGACCCCAGGCTCGAACACCGGGGAGCTGTTTTTT.